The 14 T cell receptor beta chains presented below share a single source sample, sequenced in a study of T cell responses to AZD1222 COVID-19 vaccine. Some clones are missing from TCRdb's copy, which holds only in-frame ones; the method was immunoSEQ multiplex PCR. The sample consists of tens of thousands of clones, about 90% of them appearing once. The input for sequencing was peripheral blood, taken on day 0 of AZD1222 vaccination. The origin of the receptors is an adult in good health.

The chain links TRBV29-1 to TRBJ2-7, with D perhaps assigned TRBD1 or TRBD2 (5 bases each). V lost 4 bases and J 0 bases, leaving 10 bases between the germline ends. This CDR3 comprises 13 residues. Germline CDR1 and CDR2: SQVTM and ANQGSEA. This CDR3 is CSVAGHSSYEQYF. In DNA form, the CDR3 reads TGCAGCGTTGCGGGGCACAGCTCCTACGAGCAGTACTTC.

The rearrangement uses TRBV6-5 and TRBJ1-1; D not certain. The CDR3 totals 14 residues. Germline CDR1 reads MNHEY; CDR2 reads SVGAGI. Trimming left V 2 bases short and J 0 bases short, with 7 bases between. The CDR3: CASSYDHLNTEAFF. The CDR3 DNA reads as TGTGCCAGCAGTTACGACCACCTGAACACTGAAGCTTTCTTT.

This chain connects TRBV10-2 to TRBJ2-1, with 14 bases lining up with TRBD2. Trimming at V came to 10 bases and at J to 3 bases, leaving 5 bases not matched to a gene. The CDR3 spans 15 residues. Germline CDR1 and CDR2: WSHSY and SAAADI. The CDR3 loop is CATGLAGGHYNEQFF. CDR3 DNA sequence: TGCGCCACCGGACTAGCGGGGGGTCACTACAATGAGCAGTTCTTC.

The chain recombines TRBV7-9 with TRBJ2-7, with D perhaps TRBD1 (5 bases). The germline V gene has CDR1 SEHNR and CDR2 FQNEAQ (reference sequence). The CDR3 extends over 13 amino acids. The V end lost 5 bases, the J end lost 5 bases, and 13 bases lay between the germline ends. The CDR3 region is CASSPSGFNEQYF. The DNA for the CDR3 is TGTGCCAGCAGCCCATCAGGGTTCAACGAGCAGTACTTC.

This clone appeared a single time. The CDR3 is CASSSHLGQGNTEAFF. CDR3 DNA: TGCGCCAGCAGCTCGCACCTGGGACAGGGGAACACTGAAGCTTTCTTT. The chain is built from TRBV5-1 and TRBJ1-1; 9 bases line up with TRBD1. This CDR3 has 16 amino acids. The germline gives CDR1 SGHRS, CDR2 YFSETQ. V shed 3 bases and J 1 base; nucleotides not matched to a gene: 7.

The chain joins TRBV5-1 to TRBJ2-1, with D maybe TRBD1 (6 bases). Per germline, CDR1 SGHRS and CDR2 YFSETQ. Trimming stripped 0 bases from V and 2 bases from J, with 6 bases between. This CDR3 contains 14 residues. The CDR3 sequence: CASSLGTAYNEQFF. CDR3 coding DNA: TGCGCCAGCAGCTTGGGGACAGCCTACAATGAGCAGTTCTTC.

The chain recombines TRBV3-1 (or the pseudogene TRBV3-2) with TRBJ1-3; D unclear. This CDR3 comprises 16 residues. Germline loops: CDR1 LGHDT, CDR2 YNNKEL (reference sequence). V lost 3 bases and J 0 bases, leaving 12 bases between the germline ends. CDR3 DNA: TGTGCCAGCAGCCATGGTCCCGTTACCTCTGGAAACACCATATATTTT. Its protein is CASSHGPVTSGNTIYF.

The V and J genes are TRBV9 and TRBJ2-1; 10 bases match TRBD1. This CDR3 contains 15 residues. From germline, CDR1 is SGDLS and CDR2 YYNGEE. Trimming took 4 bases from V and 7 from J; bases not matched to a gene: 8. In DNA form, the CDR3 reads TGTGCCAGCAGCCCCGGGACAGGGGAAGGAAATGAGCAGTTCTTC. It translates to CASSPGTGEGNEQFF.

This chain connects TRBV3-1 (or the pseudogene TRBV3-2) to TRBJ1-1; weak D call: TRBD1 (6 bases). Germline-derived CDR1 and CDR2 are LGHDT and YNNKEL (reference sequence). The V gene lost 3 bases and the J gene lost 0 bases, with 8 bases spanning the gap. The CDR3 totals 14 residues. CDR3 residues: CASSQGALNTEAFF. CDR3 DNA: TGTGCCAGCAGCCAGGGGGCACTGAACACTGAAGCTTTCTTT.

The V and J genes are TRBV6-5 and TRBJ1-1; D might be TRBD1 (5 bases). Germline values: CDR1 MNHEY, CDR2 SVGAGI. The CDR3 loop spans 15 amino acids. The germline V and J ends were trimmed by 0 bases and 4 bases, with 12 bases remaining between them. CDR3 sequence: CASSYSVGRGTEAFF. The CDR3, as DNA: TGTGCCAGCAGTTACTCGGTGGGGCGGGGCACTGAAGCTTTCTTT.

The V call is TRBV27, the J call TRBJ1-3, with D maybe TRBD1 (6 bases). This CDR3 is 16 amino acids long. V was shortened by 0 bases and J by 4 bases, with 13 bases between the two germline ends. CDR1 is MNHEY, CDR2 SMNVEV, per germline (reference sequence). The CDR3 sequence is CASSLSGQGQGNTIYF. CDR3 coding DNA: TGTGCCAGCAGTTTATCGGGGCAGGGGCAAGGAAACACCATATATTTT.

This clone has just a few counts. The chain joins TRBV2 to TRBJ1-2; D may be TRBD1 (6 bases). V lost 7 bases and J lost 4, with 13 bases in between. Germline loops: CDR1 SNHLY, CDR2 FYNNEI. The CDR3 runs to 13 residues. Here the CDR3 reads CASKDRTFYGYTF. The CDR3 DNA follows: TGTGCCAGCAAGGACAGAACCTTCTATGGCTACACCTTC.

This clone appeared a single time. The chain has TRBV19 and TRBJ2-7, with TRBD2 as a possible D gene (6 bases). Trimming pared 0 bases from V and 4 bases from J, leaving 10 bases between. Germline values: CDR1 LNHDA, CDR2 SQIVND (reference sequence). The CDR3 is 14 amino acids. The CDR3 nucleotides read TGTGCCAGTAGTATAGATCGCGGGGCGTACGAGCAGTACTTC. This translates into CASSIDRGAYEQYF.

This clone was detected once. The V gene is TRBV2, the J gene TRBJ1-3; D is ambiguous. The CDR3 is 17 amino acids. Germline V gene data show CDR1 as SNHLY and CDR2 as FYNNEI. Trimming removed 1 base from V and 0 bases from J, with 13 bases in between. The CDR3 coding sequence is TGTGCCAGCAGTGAAGTCGGCGTCGGTTACTCTGGAAACACCATATATTTT. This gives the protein CASSEVGVGYSGNTIYF.